Listed below are T cell receptor beta chains from one sample, sequenced in a study of blood T cell repertoires in COVID-19. The repertoire was sequenced with immunoSEQ multiplex PCR; TCRdb's copy has only in-frame clones and lacks some. The sample yields tens of thousands of clones, about 91% seen once. Sequencing was performed on peripheral blood. The receptors come from a woman in her sixties or seventies with active COVID-19. Both conserved end residues are part of each CDR3. The order of the fields is V gene, clone size, D gene, J gene, CDR3 DNA, CDR3 protein. The D gene is left open where the match is weak. Not every row has a clone size; where given, it reads once, few, many or a size class.

TRBV24-1	once	TRBD1	TRBJ1-2	TGTGCCACCAGTGATCCCAGACCGGGACAGTACGGCTATGGCTACACCTTC	CATSDPRPGQYGYGYTF
TRBV5-1	-	-	TRBJ2-1	TGCGCCAGCAGCTTGCGACAGACGTCCTACAATGAGCAGTTCTTC	CASSLRQTSYNEQFF
TRBV11-2	-	TRBD2	TRBJ2-1	TGTGCCAGCAGCCTGGGACTAGCGGGAATAGTGAGCTCCTACAATGAGCAGTTCTTC	CASSLGLAGIVSSYNEQFF
TRBV6-6	-	-	TRBJ2-7	TGTGCCAGCATCTCTAGGGCAGGGGGGAACTACGAGCAGTACTTC	CASISRAGGNYEQYF
TRBV18	-	TRBD1	TRBJ1-5	TGTGCCAGCTCACCCGACAGGGCCGGTCAGCCCCAGCATTTT	CASSPDRAGQPQHF
TRBV6-5	-	TRBD2	TRBJ2-7	TGTGCCAGCAAGTGGCGGGAGGCCGCGGGAGACGAGCAGTACTTC	CASKWREAAGDEQYF
TRBV28	-	TRBD1	TRBJ2-7	TGTGCCAGCAGTATGGCGGATGGACAGGGCCAGAGCTTC	CASSMADGQGQSF
TRBV19	-	-	TRBJ2-4	TGTGCCAGTAATGGTCGCGGAGGGGCCAAAAACATTCAGTACTTC	CASNGRGGAKNIQYF
TRBV29-1	-	TRBD1	TRBJ1-5	TGCAGCGTTGAAGATGGGACAGGGGGCAGCGGCAATCAGCCCCAGCATTTT	CSVEDGTGGSGNQPQHF
TRBV28	-	-	TRBJ2-5	TGTGCCAGCAGCCCGGACAGCCCCAATAAGACCCAGTACTTC	CASSPDSPNKTQYF
TRBV19	-	-	TRBJ2-6	TGTGCCAGCCAATTTTCTGGGGCCAACGTCCTGACTTTC	CASQFSGANVLTF
TRBV7-8	-	-	TRBJ1-4	TGTGCCAGCAGCCCGCGAGAGGACAGAAGTAATGAAAAACTGTTTTTT	CASSPREDRSNEKLFF
TRBV27	-	-	TRBJ1-1	TGTGCCACCTCTCCTGGAGGCAGGCTAAACACTGAAGCTTTCTTT	CATSPGGRLNTEAFF
TRBV18	-	-	TRBJ1-5	TGTGCCAGCTCACCAGGGTCGGGGAGGGATCAGCCCCAGCATTTT	CASSPGSGRDQPQHF
TRBV28	-	-	TRBJ1-6	TGTGCCAGCAGCCCACCTCAGGGGAGTTCACCCCTCCACTTT	CASSPPQGSSPLHF
TRBV18	-	-	TRBJ2-1	TGTGCCAGCTCACCAAACAATTACAATGAGCAGTTCTTC	CASSPNNYNEQFF
TRBV19	-	-	TRBJ1-5	TGTGCCAGTAGTACGACAGGTCTTTCTAGCAATCAGCCCCAGCATTTT	CASSTTGLSSNQPQHF
TRBV18	-	TRBD1	TRBJ2-7	TGTGCCAGCTCACCCGACAGGGACGAGCAGTACTTC	CASSPDRDEQYF